Sequencing of this T cell receptor (beta chain) was carried out in a study of blood T cell repertoires in COVID-19. Study information: Samples taken during acute and convalescent COVID-19 were collected in the United States, Italy and Spain. T cells, B-cell-depleted T cells, or PBMCs supplied cDNA or gDNA.

TCRdb's table, derived via immunoSEQ multiplex PCR, lists solely in-frame clones and lacks some. Of roughly 180,000 clones in the sample, about four fifths were seen once. The CDR3 is 13 amino acids. The V end lost 8 bases, the J end lost 0 bases, and 8 bases lay between the germline ends. Germline V gene data show CDR1 as MDHEN and CDR2 as SYDVKM. Seattle patient enrollment occurred during active infection, with longitudinal follow-up thereafter. This receptor was obtained from a woman aged 40 to 50 with COVID-19, enrolled during active disease. This sequence joins TRBV28 and TRBJ2-1; no clear D. Sequencing was performed on peripheral blood. CDR3 region: CASSLSSYNEQFF. CDR3 DNA: TGTGCCAGCTCCCTAAGCTCCTACAATGAGCAGTTCTTC.